The 12 T cell receptor beta chains below come from one sample, sequenced in a study of blood T cell repertoires in COVID-19. Measured with immunoSEQ multiplex PCR; TCRdb has only the in-frame clones, and not every one. The sample yields about 410,000 clones, about nine tenths seen once. Source material: peripheral blood. These receptors all stem from a woman aged 30 to 39 with active or convalescent COVID-19.

The chain combines TRBV11-2 with TRBJ2-3; the match to TRBD1 covers 7 bases. The CDR3 sequence is 17 residues long. J was trimmed by 4 bases and V by 0 bases; bases with no gene match: 10. Germline assignment: CDR1 SGHAT and CDR2 FQNNGV. CDR3 DNA sequence: TGTGCCAGCAGCTTAGATCAGAGCGGAACAGGGGCAGATACGCAGTATTTT. Translated, it gives CASSLDQSGTGADTQYF.

The V call is TRBV19, the J call TRBJ1-2, with TRBD1 matching over 10 bases. V shed 3 bases, J shed 4 bases, and the junction held 5 bases outside the gene matches. CDR1 and CDR2 from the germline V gene are LNHDA and SQIVND (reference sequence). CDR3 length: 15 residues. CDR3 DNA sequence: TGTGCCAGTAGTATGGAGACAGGGGGCGTCTATGGCTACACCTTC. It is translated as CASSMETGGVYGYTF.

The chain combines TRBV5-4 with TRBJ1-1, with D perhaps matching TRBD1 (5 bases). Germline-derived CDR1 and CDR2 are SGHNT and YYREEE (reference sequence). CDR3 size: 14 residues. Trimming took off 3 bases at V and 6 bases at J, with 15 bases between the two ends. The CDR3 sequence: CASSSQGKGAEAFF. The DNA of the CDR3 is TGTGCCAGCAGCTCCCAGGGAAAAGGCGCTGAAGCTTTCTTT.

V gene TRBV6-5 combines with J gene TRBJ2-7, with 8 nucleotides matching TRBD2. The junction had 7 bases not matched to a gene; V was cut back by 2 bases and J by 4 bases. Germline V gene sequence: CDR1 MNHEY, CDR2 SVGAGI. This CDR3 comprises 15 residues. In DNA, the CDR3 is TGTGCCAGCAGTTACCTGATTAGCGGGGAGTACGAGCAGTACTTC. It specifies CASSYLISGEYEQYF.

The rearrangement joins TRBV5-5 to TRBJ1-6; 8 bases agree with TRBD1. In germline, CDR1 is SGHKS, CDR2 YYEKEE (reference sequence). CDR3 length: 15 amino acids. Trimming cost V 0 bases and J 9 bases; bases outside gene matches: 5. Here the CDR3 reads CASSLGQGLGSPLHF. The CDR3 bases are TGTGCCAGCAGCTTGGGACAGGGGTTAGGTTCACCCCTCCACTTT. Filled out from reference TRBV5-5 and TRBJ1-6, the complete variable domain reads DAGVTQSPTHLIKTRGQQVTLRCSPISGHKSVSWYQQVLGQGPQFIFQYYEKEERGRGNFPDRFSARQFPNYSSELNVNALLLGDSALYLCASSLGQGLGSPLHFGNGTRLTVT.

This clone is a singleton in its sample. The chain has TRBV2 and TRBJ2-7; no reliable D call. CDR3 size: 13 residues. V dropped 1 base and J dropped 4 bases, with 8 bases sitting between them. Germline V gene data show CDR1 as SNHLY and CDR2 as FYNNEI. This CDR3 reads CASSEVSGYEQYF. In nucleotides, the CDR3 is TGTGCCAGCAGTGAAGTCTCGGGTTACGAGCAGTACTTC.

The chain couples TRBV2 to TRBJ2-3; the match to TRBD1 covers 7 bases. Trimming at V came to 8 bases and at J to 5 bases, leaving 13 bases not matched to a gene. Germline V gene sequence: CDR1 SNHLY, CDR2 FYNNEI. CDR3 length: 15 amino acids. The CDR3 DNA reads TGTGCCAGCCGACGACAGGGATTAGAAGGAGATACGCAGTATTTT. Translated: CASRRQGLEGDTQYF.

This sequence joins TRBV6-6 and TRBJ1-2, with unresolved D. The ends were cut back, 6 bases at V and 3 bases at J, with 11 bases in the middle. In germline, CDR1 is MNHNY, CDR2 SVGAGI (reference sequence). The CDR3 spans 13 residues. The CDR3 sequence: CASSFSGDYGYTF. The CDR3 DNA sequence: TGTGCCAGCAGCTTTAGTGGAGACTATGGCTACACCTTC.

V gene TRBV3-1 (or the pseudogene TRBV3-2) combines with J gene TRBJ1-1; maybe TRBD1 (5 bases). This CDR3 region has 13 residues. Germline V gene sequence: CDR1 LGHDT, CDR2 YNNKEL (reference sequence). Deletions cut 4 bases from V and 9 bases from J, with 15 bases between. The CDR3 protein is CASSLGRTIQAFF. The CDR3 DNA follows: TGTGCCAGCAGCCTCGGGAGGACAATTCAAGCTTTCTTT.

The gene calls are TRBV6-5 and TRBJ2-2; 7 bases map to TRBD1. The ends lost 2 bases at V and 6 bases at J; junction bases unmatched: 3. Germline V gene data show CDR1 as MNHEY and CDR2 as SVGAGI. The CDR3 loop spans 14 amino acids. The CDR3 sequence is CASSYHRGPGELFF. The CDR3 nucleotides read TGTGCCAGCAGTTACCACAGGGGACCCGGGGAGCTGTTTTTT.

The chain is built from TRBV27 and TRBJ2-1; possible D gene TRBD2, 6 bases. The germline V gene encodes CDR1 MNHEY and CDR2 SMNVEV (reference sequence). The CDR3 contains 14 residues. V lost 10 bases to trimming and J lost 3 bases, with 16 bases between them. This CDR3 reads CATRAGSYYNEQFF. Here the CDR3 DNA reads TGTGCCACCCGGGCGGGATCCTACTACAATGAGCAGTTCTTC.

The rearrangement uses TRBV10-2 and TRBJ1-1, with 11 bases identical to TRBD1. The CDR3 runs to 14 residues. After removal of 6 bases from V and 5 bases from J, the junction contained 5 bases not matched to a gene. The germline V gene encodes CDR1 WSHSY and CDR2 SAAADI. As DNA, the CDR3 is TGCGCCAGCAGGGACAGGGGGCTGGGTACTGAAGCTTTCTTT. Protein product: CASRDRGLGTEAFF.